The TCR beta chain described here comes from a study of long-term antiretroviral therapy in people with HIV (dated by TCRdb to 2021 to 2024). Background on the whole study: The earliest samples were collected about a decade before the 2015 WHO recommendation for immediate ART, when ART was typically delayed until CD4 counts fell. Test extractions of a monoclonal T-cell line alongside 30 or so polyclonal samples showed no cross-contamination during QIAcube processing. Of the roughly 32 participants with HIV, approximately twelve were female. From some 33 adults with confirmed HIV infection, the cohort provided approximately 210 cryopreserved PBMC samples, gathered serially across a mean of around six years (range 1-12). This retrospective serial study examined whether starting ART and sustained HIV suppression were associated with changes in the composition and diversity of the TRB repertoire in peripheral blood.

Notes on this clone: It lacks a known antigen. The sample holds no much larger clone one base away, and base qualities are not on file.

The study at large found these results: Owing to limited PBMC availability, only the TCR beta chain was sequenced, without alpha chain pairing. Compared with controls, HIV repertoires had narrower CDR3 length ranges, and the network structure pointed to an antigen-experienced repertoire that shifted only slightly toward naive after ART. Unsorted PBMC were profiled instead of sorted CD4+ and CD8+ T cells because pre-ART samples had limited cell numbers. Expanded TRB clones identified before ART initiation dominated the repertoire at all time points, although this dominance fluctuated and declined in many PLHIV after ART. No data were available on ART adherence, viral resistance or therapy changes, limiting inferences about post-ART repertoire changes. The samples span the years 2004 to 2017, and the ART regimens used at that time may not be as effective as current regimens. A significant increase in TRB diversity was found to be associated with ART initiation, although TRB diversity was observed to remain significantly below that of transplant donor controls even after long-term ART.

To be included, a participant needed at least one PBMC sample from before ART initiation plus at least two post-ART samples. Treatment was received in the United States of America by all participants with HIV. Cryopreserved samples of about 0.9-11 million PBMC were thawed and washed before DNA extraction. At the time of the earliest PBMC sample, participants with HIV were aged between about 23 and 55 years. Per participant, PBMC samples came from 1-4 timepoints prior to ART initiation and 2-8 timepoints following ART initiation, for a median of 7 samples. Serial HIV viral load, CD4+ T-cell count, ART history and demographic data were obtained for every participant. A Qiagen kit on a QIAcube was used to extract genomic DNA from unsorted PBMC, with samples processed in batches of 12. Germline trimming: 3 bases from V, 3 bases from J; junction bases outside gene matches: 7. Looking up the germline V gene yields CDR1 ENHRY and CDR2 SYGVKD. Its CDR3 holds 15 amino acids, cysteine through phenylalanine. Of the read, only the CDR3 DNA is kept; its 45 bases are in frame from base 1.

The immunoSEQ hsTCRB v3.0 assay was used at survey level resolution for TRB variable region sequencing. The targeted TRB sequencing depth was about 40,000-55,000 T-cell genomes per sample. An Illumina MiSeq with a v3 150-cycle kit was used to sequence the pooled TRB libraries. Per the original workflow: Repertoire analysis was performed in R inside a reproducible Nextflow workflow that covered QC, data transformation and analysis. Custom analyses were implemented in LymphoSeq2, an R package for AIRR-Seq data exploration. A handful of samples that produced fewer than 5000 total TRB sequences were removed, so some 190 HIV repertoires were analyzed. Of the 188 retained HIV repertoires, about 60 were collected before and 120 to 130 after ART initiation. Repertoires were downsampled to 5000 TRB nucleotide sequences, with summary statistics averaged over 100 downsampling iterations. The analysis kept only TRB sequences whose CDR3 regions were at least seven amino acids long. Diversity was assessed using a clonality score derived from Shannon entropy and using the Gini coefficient. In repertoire networks, the top 5000 CDR3 amino acid sequences were linked whenever an edit distance of one separated two sequences. For TRB CDR3 amino acid sequences, antigen specificity groups and MHC restriction were predicted with GLIPH2. To flag known CMV, EBV, HIV or tissue antigen associations, CDR3 amino acid sequences were matched against VDJdb and McPAS-TCR. Pre-ART, post-ART and control groups were compared with Wilcoxon signed-rank tests and Holm-Bonferroni correction. Sourced from immuneACCESS, this table was stored by TCRdb with only in-frame sequences that have V and J called. A share of the clones is absent; for the studies checked, an unresolved V gene accounts for under half, and the remainder has no known explanation. V and J calls plus clone size are reproduced from that table; the DNA served to infer D and trimming. This sample has 30,000 to 40,000 clones in its table, and roughly 80% of those were observed once. Clones ranked in the top ten supply around 5.1% of the sample.

The receptor's source is a man aged 18 to 30 with HIV. This material consisted of unsorted PBMCs, taken 1.5 years after starting antiretroviral therapy. This receptor chain uses TRBV10-3 and TRBJ2-7; 8 central bases correspond to TRBD2. The encoded CDR3 is CAISDMGGGSYEQYF. The DNA reads as follows: TGTGCCATCAGTGATATGGGCGGGGGGAGCTACGAGCAGTACTTC.